The present T cell receptor (beta chain) was sequenced within a study of blood T cell repertoires in COVID-19. Whole-study context: T cells, B-cell-depleted T cells, or PBMCs provided the cDNA or gDNA that served as material.

Source study methods: Amplification of reference gene primers provided the estimated nucleated cell counts. Sequencing was performed with immunoSEQ multiplex PCR; in TCRdb, only in-frame clones are kept and a portion is missing. V, J and clone size derive from that table, while D and trimming were established from the DNA sequence. This sample has tens of thousands of clones, with approximately 83% found just once. This clone was recorded only once. The clonotype originates from a human donor in a cohort sampled during active COVID-19. The sequenced sample was peripheral blood.

CDR3 region: CASSPQYNEQFF. The CDR3 nucleotides are TGTGCCAGCAGTCCCCAATACAATGAGCAGTTCTTC. The chain has TRBV6-2 or TRBV6-3 and TRBJ2-1; D ambiguous. Germline CDR1 is MNHEY and CDR2 is SVGEGT. V lost 5 bases, J lost 4 bases, and 6 bases lay in between. This CDR3 is 12 amino acids long.